The T cell receptor (beta chain) under discussion was sequenced for a study of cytomegalovirus exposure and HLA in healthy donors. Study-wide results and caveats: Most of the TCR beta V segments (in an earlier analysis) were productive either about 87% or about 30% of the time. Of the V segments, some could not be distinguished, including TRBV6-2 and TRBV6-3, and were excluded. Based on reports, TCR beta sequences accurately predicted HLA-A and HLA-B alleles for most subjects.

This clone showed up just a few times. Antigen: not known. 13 Jbeta primers and 60 Vbeta primers were used for the PCR. Original analysis: Among the unique TCR beta chains that a later analysis counted, 80 million to 100 million in all, 9.5 million to 11 million were shared. Here immunoSEQ multiplex PCR was the method, and the copy in TCRdb shows in-frame clones only, minus some. The V and J calls and the clone size are those of that table, but D and trimming were determined from the DNA. The sample has approximately 200,000 clones; around 74% are singletons. Germline-derived CDR1 and CDR2 are LNHNV and YYDKDF (reference sequence). V was shortened by 1 base and J by 4 bases, with 7 bases between the two germline ends. The CDR3 has 13 residues.

Input material: PBMCs. The V call is TRBV15, the J call TRBJ2-5; D gene ambiguous. The sequence was obtained from a girl aged 5 to 17 in good health and CMV-seropositive. The CDR3 DNA is TGTGCCACCAGCAGAGCCCTCGGAGAGACCCAGTACTTC. It translates to CATSRALGETQYF. Variable domain in full (rest from reference TRBV15 and TRBJ2-5): DAMVIQNPRYQVTQFGKPVTLSCSQTLNHNVMYWYQQKSSQAPKLLFHYYDKDFNNEADTPDNFQSRRPNTSFCFLDIRSPGLGDTAMYLCATSRALGETQYFGPGTRLLVL.